This TCR beta chain derives from a study of lymphopenia after photon versus proton radiotherapy. General observations from the study: After lymphocyte nadir, photon-treated repertoires showed oligoclonal expansion, especially CD8+ Temra.

The CDR3 runs 15 residues. Trimming took 3 bases from V and 1 from J; bases not matched to a gene: 1. Germline values: CDR1 SEHNR, CDR2 FQNEAQ (reference sequence). Produced via immunoSEQ multiplex PCR; TCRdb's table is partial and in-frame only. This sample carries 35,000 to 40,000 clones, 85% to 90% of them seen once, and the ten largest clones take about 2.9%. About this clone itself: The antigen remains unidentified.

The J gene is TRBJ1-1, the V gene TRBV7-9, with 11 bases fitting TRBD1. Here the sequenced sample was peripheral blood, taken from a patient treated with photon-based radiotherapy. This TCR came from a man aged 50-59 years with gastric cancer. CDR3 DNA sequence: TGTGCCAGCAGCTTTGGACAGGGGGCGAACACTGAAGCTTTCTTT. Translated, it gives CASSFGQGANTEAFF.